The T cell receptor (beta chain) described here comes from a study of Graves' ophthalmopathy and Graves' hyperthyroidism. Looking at the study overall: Peripheral blood sampling preceded any treatment and occurred at initial diagnosis.

This clonotype was picked up a small number of times. The authors amplified TCR beta CDR3 regions from RNA transcripts. HTBI primers were used in a first-round RT-PCR, which preceded a second-round multiplex PCR. TCRdb independently ran MiXCR on the multiplex PCR reads; one entry per CDR3 protein. The data show about 420,000 distinct CDR3 sequences, 20% to 25% seen once. J lost 3 bases, V lost 8 bases, and 10 bases had no gene match. The V gene's germline CDR1 is LGHNA and CDR2 YNFKEQ. The CDR3 has 14 residues. The clonotype comes from a woman under 30 with stable Graves' hyperthyroidism. Sequenced sample: peripheral blood. The chain has TRBV4-2 and TRBJ2-7; TRBD2 aligns across 7 bases. The CDR3 protein is CASGLGLQIYEQYF. The CDR3 nucleotides read TGTGCCAGCGGCCTGGGACTACAAATCTACGAGCAGTACTTC.